This is a list of T cell receptor beta chains from one sample in a study of CD8 T cells in Susac syndrome. TCRdb redid the calling of the immunoSEQ multiplex PCR reads with MiXCR, one entry per CDR3 protein. The sample holds more than 100,000 distinct CDR3 sequences, about 93% seen once. Specimen: CD8+ T cells from PBMCs. Every receptor here comes from a human donor with Susac syndrome. Each CDR3 is given with its conserved first and last residue.

J gene: TRBJ1-2; V gene: TRBV7-2; CDR3 protein: CASSLVSLPRGYTF
J gene: TRBJ2-5; V gene: TRBV15; CDR3 protein: CATWTGTWGETQYF
J gene: TRBJ2-1; V gene: TRBV9; CDR3 protein: CASSVRPAYNEQFF
J gene: TRBJ2-3; V gene: TRBV3-1; CDR3 protein: CASSQRPSVADTQYF
J gene: TRBJ2-7; V gene: TRBV6-2/TRBV6-3; CDR3 protein: CASTVARNNEQYF
J gene: TRBJ2-1; V gene: TRBV11-2; CDR3 protein: CASSAASSGSSYNEQFF
J gene: TRBJ1-1; V gene: TRBV5-6; CDR3 protein: CASSFGQGYTEAFF
J gene: TRBJ2-2; V gene: TRBV27; CDR3 protein: CASSLWGTGELFF
J gene: TRBJ2-7; V gene: TRBV7-9; CDR3 protein: CASSYRERYEQYF
J gene: TRBJ1-1; V gene: TRBV6-2/TRBV6-3; CDR3 protein: CAAGGDTEAFF
J gene: TRBJ2-3; V gene: TRBV20-1; CDR3 protein: CSAWTSGESTDTQYF
J gene: TRBJ2-7; V gene: TRBV9; CDR3 protein: CASSQYGAEQYF
J gene: TRBJ2-7; V gene: TRBV27; CDR3 protein: CASSSDPPYEQYF
J gene: TRBJ2-7; V gene: TRBV3-1; CDR3 protein: CASSQWTATYEQYF
J gene: TRBJ2-5; V gene: TRBV7-9; CDR3 protein: CASSFSPVGIETQYF
J gene: TRBJ2-7; V gene: TRBV7-9; CDR3 protein: CASSFPDAAYEQYF
J gene: TRBJ1-5; V gene: TRBV27; CDR3 protein: CASSLTGMVNQPQHF
J gene: TRBJ2-7; V gene: TRBV29-1; CDR3 protein: CSVTGIGQGTPYEQYF
J gene: TRBJ2-4; V gene: TRBV9; CDR3 protein: CASSESGGGDIQYF
J gene: TRBJ2-3; V gene: TRBV19; CDR3 protein: CASSAGGSSTDTQYF
J gene: TRBJ2-1; V gene: TRBV5-1; CDR3 protein: CASSSVRDRGSPEQFF
J gene: TRBJ2-5; V gene: TRBV5-1; CDR3 protein: CASSHGTVHLIRETQYF
J gene: TRBJ2-1; V gene: TRBV20-1; CDR3 protein: CSASVQGEGNEQFF
J gene: TRBJ2-5; V gene: TRBV6-5; CDR3 protein: CASSPRGGETQYF
J gene: TRBJ2-3; V gene: TRBV5-1; CDR3 protein: CASSSQGELDTQYF
J gene: TRBJ1-1; V gene: TRBV7-8; CDR3 protein: CASSLGQSNTEAFF
J gene: TRBJ1-2; V gene: TRBV29-1; CDR3 protein: CSASPVGGREGYTF
J gene: TRBJ2-1; V gene: TRBV13; CDR3 protein: CASSPETSGGAGEFYNEQFF
J gene: TRBJ2-3; V gene: TRBV29-1; CDR3 protein: CSVEGGTPGDTQYF
J gene: TRBJ2-4; V gene: TRBV4-1; CDR3 protein: CASSQESRGVKNIQYF
J gene: TRBJ2-7; V gene: TRBV15; CDR3 protein: CATSRGAMGSYEQYF
J gene: TRBJ2-1; V gene: TRBV9; CDR3 protein: CASSVATALTGRHEQFF
J gene: TRBJ2-1; V gene: TRBV19; CDR3 protein: CASSVAAGGGEQFF